A selection of T cell receptor beta chains follows, all from one sample in a study of blood T cell repertoires in COVID-19. The repertoire was sequenced with immunoSEQ multiplex PCR; TCRdb's copy has only in-frame clones and lacks some. The sample has fewer than 400,000 clones, around 90% seen once. The sample consisted of peripheral blood. The receptors come from a woman younger than 45 with COVID-19, enrolled during active disease. The CDR3 runs from the conserved cysteine through the conserved F or W. The D gene is left open where the match is weak. Part of the rows lack a size; the others show once, few, many or a class for expanded clones.

v_call: TRBV14; j_call: TRBJ2-1; d_call: -; clone_size: -; cdr3_length: 11; cdr3_nt: TGTGCCAGCAGCCTTGAGCATGAGCAGTTCTTC; cdr3_aa: CASSLEHEQFF
v_call: TRBV30; j_call: TRBJ1-2; d_call: TRBD1; clone_size: -; cdr3_length: 11; cdr3_nt: TGTGCTGGACAGGCAAACTATGGCTACACCTTC; cdr3_aa: CAGQANYGYTF
v_call: TRBV4-2; j_call: TRBJ1-5; d_call: TRBD1; clone_size: -; cdr3_length: 16; cdr3_nt: TGTGCCAGCAGCCAAGCACGGACAGGGACAAATCAGCCCCAGCATTTT; cdr3_aa: CASSQARTGTNQPQHF
v_call: TRBV25-1; j_call: TRBJ1-1; d_call: -; clone_size: -; cdr3_length: 12; cdr3_nt: TGTGCCAGCAGTGAATTCGGTCTCGAAGCTTTCTTT; cdr3_aa: CASSEFGLEAFF
v_call: TRBV3-1/TRBV3-2; j_call: TRBJ2-1; d_call: TRBD2; clone_size: -; cdr3_length: 15; cdr3_nt: TGTGCCAGCAGCCCACTAGCGGGAGGTTACAATGAGCAGTTCTTC; cdr3_aa: CASSPLAGGYNEQFF
v_call: TRBV7-2; j_call: TRBJ1-2; d_call: -; clone_size: -; cdr3_length: 14; cdr3_nt: TGTGCCAGCAGCTTCGCAGGACAGAACTATGGCTACACCTTC; cdr3_aa: CASSFAGQNYGYTF
v_call: TRBV18; j_call: TRBJ1-5; d_call: -; clone_size: -; cdr3_length: 15; cdr3_nt: TGTGCCAGCTCAGAGGAGGCCTATAGCAATCAGCCCCAGCATTTT; cdr3_aa: CASSEEAYSNQPQHF
v_call: TRBV28; j_call: TRBJ2-1; d_call: TRBD2; clone_size: -; cdr3_length: 15; cdr3_nt: TGTGCCAGCAGGGTAGCGGGGGGGTCCTACAATGAGCAGTTCTTC; cdr3_aa: CASRVAGGSYNEQFF
v_call: TRBV19; j_call: TRBJ2-1; d_call: -; clone_size: once; cdr3_length: 15; cdr3_nt: TGTGCCAGTAGTAAGCAGGGTGGAGCCTACAATGAGCAGTTCTTC; cdr3_aa: CASSKQGGAYNEQFF
v_call: TRBV5-1; j_call: TRBJ2-3; d_call: TRBD2; clone_size: many; cdr3_length: 15; cdr3_nt: TGCGCCAGCAGCTTGGGCGGGAGAGGGACAGATACGCAGTATTTT; cdr3_aa: CASSLGGRGTDTQYF
v_call: TRBV6-5; j_call: TRBJ1-2; d_call: TRBD1; clone_size: few; cdr3_length: 14; cdr3_nt: TGTGCCAGCAGCCCAACAGGGGCCGGATATGGCTACACCTTC; cdr3_aa: CASSPTGAGYGYTF
v_call: TRBV10-3; j_call: TRBJ1-2; d_call: TRBD1; clone_size: -; cdr3_length: 14; cdr3_nt: TGTGCCATCAGTGAGGACAGGGGGCTTTATGGCTACACCTTC; cdr3_aa: CAISEDRGLYGYTF
v_call: TRBV25-1; j_call: TRBJ2-1; d_call: -; clone_size: -; cdr3_length: 17; cdr3_nt: TGTGCCAGCAGTGACCCATTCCGACACGGCGGGCACAATGAGCAGTTCTTC; cdr3_aa: CASSDPFRHGGHNEQFF
v_call: TRBV19; j_call: TRBJ2-6; d_call: -; clone_size: -; cdr3_length: 19; cdr3_nt: TGTGCCAGTAGTATAGATTCGTCGTTGCTTAGTACTGGGGCCAACGTCCTGACTTTC; cdr3_aa: CASSIDSSLLSTGANVLTF
v_call: TRBV6-6; j_call: TRBJ2-3; d_call: -; clone_size: -; cdr3_length: 14; cdr3_nt: TGTGCCAGCAGTGGAGAAAGGAGCACAGATACGCAGTATTTT; cdr3_aa: CASSGERSTDTQYF
v_call: TRBV27; j_call: TRBJ2-7; d_call: TRBD1; clone_size: -; cdr3_length: 13; cdr3_nt: TGTGCCAGCAGGCGACAGGGGATCTACGAGCAGTACTTC; cdr3_aa: CASRRQGIYEQYF
v_call: TRBV6-1; j_call: TRBJ1-1; d_call: TRBD1; clone_size: -; cdr3_length: 15; cdr3_nt: TGTGCCAGCAGTGACGGGAGAGGGGGCGTGATTGGAGCTTTCTTT; cdr3_aa: CASSDGRGGVIGAFF
v_call: TRBV12-5; j_call: TRBJ2-7; d_call: TRBD2; clone_size: -; cdr3_length: 15; cdr3_nt: TGTGCTAGTGGCTCAACGACTAGCGGTGTCTACGAGCAGTACTTC; cdr3_aa: CASGSTTSGVYEQYF
v_call: TRBV7-2; j_call: TRBJ2-1; d_call: TRBD2; clone_size: -; cdr3_length: 15; cdr3_nt: TGTGCCAGCAGCCCGCTAGCGGGACTACACAATGAGCAGTTCTTC; cdr3_aa: CASSPLAGLHNEQFF
v_call: TRBV2; j_call: TRBJ2-3; d_call: TRBD1; clone_size: -; cdr3_length: 16; cdr3_nt: TGTGCCAGCAGTGAAGCGCTGACAGGGGTTCTCGATACGCAGTATTTT; cdr3_aa: CASSEALTGVLDTQYF
v_call: TRBV19; j_call: TRBJ1-3; d_call: TRBD1; clone_size: once; cdr3_length: 16; cdr3_nt: TGTGCCAGTAGTACGGGGGACAGGGGAGCTGGAAACACCATATATTTT; cdr3_aa: CASSTGDRGAGNTIYF
v_call: TRBV28; j_call: TRBJ1-3; d_call: -; clone_size: -; cdr3_length: 15; cdr3_nt: TGTGCCAGCAGTTCCACTAGGAACCCTGGGAACACCATATATTTT; cdr3_aa: CASSSTRNPGNTIYF
v_call: TRBV3-1/TRBV3-2; j_call: TRBJ2-2; d_call: -; clone_size: -; cdr3_length: 15; cdr3_nt: TGTGCCAGCAGCCAGTGGCAGACGAACACCGGGGAGCTGTTTTTT; cdr3_aa: CASSQWQTNTGELFF
v_call: TRBV29-1; j_call: TRBJ2-3; d_call: TRBD2; clone_size: -; cdr3_length: 14; cdr3_nt: TGCAGCGTTGATAAAGCGGGGCTGACAGATACGCAGTATTTT; cdr3_aa: CSVDKAGLTDTQYF
v_call: TRBV7-8; j_call: TRBJ1-1; d_call: TRBD1; clone_size: -; cdr3_length: 14; cdr3_nt: TGTGCCAGCAGCCTGAGACAGGGGTACACTGAAGCTTTCTTT; cdr3_aa: CASSLRQGYTEAFF
v_call: TRBV7-7; j_call: TRBJ2-5; d_call: TRBD2; clone_size: -; cdr3_length: 16; cdr3_nt: TGTGCCAGCAGCTCGGGGGGTGCTAGCGGGAAAGAGACCCAGTACTTC; cdr3_aa: CASSSGGASGKETQYF
v_call: TRBV7-3; j_call: TRBJ2-2; d_call: TRBD2; clone_size: -; cdr3_length: 18; cdr3_nt: TGTGCCAGCAGCTTAACAAGGGCGGGAGGGCGAGGAACCGGGGAGCTGTTTTTT; cdr3_aa: CASSLTRAGGRGTGELFF
v_call: TRBV6-1; j_call: TRBJ1-5; d_call: TRBD1; clone_size: -; cdr3_length: 18; cdr3_nt: TGTGCCAGCAGTGAAGGGCGGACAGGGTGGGTGGGCAATCAGCCCCAGCATTTT; cdr3_aa: CASSEGRTGWVGNQPQHF
v_call: TRBV20-1; j_call: TRBJ1-1; d_call: TRBD1; clone_size: -; cdr3_length: 13; cdr3_nt: TGCAGTGCTAGTAGGGGCAGGGGGCAGGAAGCTTTCTTT; cdr3_aa: CSASRGRGQEAFF
v_call: TRBV11-2; j_call: TRBJ1-4; d_call: -; clone_size: few; cdr3_length: 15; cdr3_nt: TGTGCCAGCAGCTTACAGGGGCTATTTGGTGAAAAACTGTTTTTT; cdr3_aa: CASSLQGLFGEKLFF
v_call: TRBV2; j_call: TRBJ1-4; d_call: -; clone_size: -; cdr3_length: 13; cdr3_nt: TGTGCCAGCAGTGAAAGGCGGAACGAAAAACTGTTTTTT; cdr3_aa: CASSERRNEKLFF
v_call: TRBV9; j_call: TRBJ1-6; d_call: TRBD1; clone_size: -; cdr3_length: 15; cdr3_nt: TGTGCCAGCAGCGGACGCTGGACAGGATGGTCACCCCTCCACTTT; cdr3_aa: CASSGRWTGWSPLHF
v_call: TRBV2; j_call: TRBJ1-5; d_call: -; clone_size: -; cdr3_length: 15; cdr3_nt: TGTGCCAGCAGTGAAGACCAGGTCGCCAATCAGCCCCAGCATTTT; cdr3_aa: CASSEDQVANQPQHF
v_call: TRBV4-1; j_call: TRBJ2-1; d_call: TRBD2; clone_size: -; cdr3_length: 18; cdr3_nt: TGCGCCAGCAGCCAATCTAGCGGGAGGCAGAGCTCCTACAATGAGCAGTTCTTC; cdr3_aa: CASSQSSGRQSSYNEQFF
v_call: TRBV9; j_call: TRBJ2-1; d_call: -; clone_size: -; cdr3_length: 15; cdr3_nt: TGTGCCAGCAGCCCCGCCCCAGGCAGATTCCATGAGCAGTTCTTC; cdr3_aa: CASSPAPGRFHEQFF
v_call: TRBV9; j_call: TRBJ2-1; d_call: TRBD1; clone_size: -; cdr3_length: 14; cdr3_nt: TGTGCCAGCAGCGTTCAGACAGGGGGGAATGAGCAGTTCTTC; cdr3_aa: CASSVQTGGNEQFF
v_call: TRBV28; j_call: TRBJ2-2; d_call: -; clone_size: -; cdr3_length: 15; cdr3_nt: TGTGCCAGCAGTTTAGTCGCGGTTAACACCGGGGAGCTGTTTTTT; cdr3_aa: CASSLVAVNTGELFF
v_call: TRBV5-4; j_call: TRBJ2-1; d_call: TRBD2; clone_size: -; cdr3_length: 15; cdr3_nt: TGTGCCAGCAGCGCCGGGACTAGCGTGGTCAATGAGCAGTTCTTC; cdr3_aa: CASSAGTSVVNEQFF
v_call: TRBV5-6; j_call: TRBJ1-2; d_call: -; clone_size: -; cdr3_length: 13; cdr3_nt: TGTGCCAGCAGCTTGGCCTCAGGAAATGGCTACACCTTC; cdr3_aa: CASSLASGNGYTF
v_call: TRBV7-9; j_call: TRBJ2-7; d_call: -; clone_size: -; cdr3_length: 14; cdr3_nt: TGTGCCAGCAGCTTAGAGAGCCGATTATACGAGCAGTACTTC; cdr3_aa: CASSLESRLYEQYF
v_call: TRBV3-1/TRBV3-2; j_call: TRBJ2-7; d_call: TRBD2; clone_size: -; cdr3_length: 14; cdr3_nt: TGTGCCAGCAGCCAAGAACGGGGGGATGGCGAGCAGTACTTC; cdr3_aa: CASSQERGDGEQYF
v_call: TRBV27; j_call: TRBJ1-1; d_call: TRBD1; clone_size: -; cdr3_length: 16; cdr3_nt: TGTGCCAGCAGTTTATCCAGGGGGACCAGCTACACTGAAGCTTTCTTT; cdr3_aa: CASSLSRGTSYTEAFF
v_call: TRBV11-2; j_call: TRBJ2-1; d_call: TRBD1; clone_size: -; cdr3_length: 15; cdr3_nt: TGTGCCAGCAGCTCGAGACAGGGGGGTTACAATGAGCAGTTCTTC; cdr3_aa: CASSSRQGGYNEQFF
v_call: TRBV30; j_call: TRBJ1-4; d_call: -; clone_size: few; cdr3_length: 16; cdr3_nt: TGTGCCTGGAGTCAAGACCGGACAGCAACTAATGAAAAACTGTTTTTT; cdr3_aa: CAWSQDRTATNEKLFF
v_call: TRBV6-5; j_call: TRBJ2-2; d_call: -; clone_size: -; cdr3_length: 14; cdr3_nt: TGTGCCAGCAGTTACGCCGGGAGCACCGGGGAGCTGTTTTTT; cdr3_aa: CASSYAGSTGELFF